Below, one TCR beta chain is given with its context. The data stem from a study of blood T cell repertoires in COVID-19. About the study: Donors in the United States, Italy and Spain gave samples during acute or convalescent COVID-19. T cells, B-cell-depleted T cells, or PBMCs provided the cDNA or gDNA that served as material.

There are 13 residues in the CDR3. The germline V gene encodes CDR1 SGHNT and CDR2 YENEEA. V shed 3 bases, J shed 10 bases, and the junction held 5 bases outside the gene matches. As processed by the authors: Estimation of nucleated cell counts relied on the amplification of reference gene primers. Libraries were prepared by immunoSEQ multiplex PCR; TCRdb keeps only in-frame clonotypes and omits some of them. Clonal size and the V and J genes are those of that table, whereas D and trimming came from the DNA. In the table there are approximately 150,000 clones, roughly 87% of which are singletons. What was sequenced was peripheral blood. The gene calls are TRBV11-3 and TRBJ1-5, with 8 positions matching TRBD1. This receptor was obtained from a woman in her fifties or sixties with acute or convalescent COVID-19. The CDR3 DNA reads as TGTGCCAGCAGCTTTGGACAGGGTGATCCCCAGCATTTT. Translated: CASSFGQGDPQHF.